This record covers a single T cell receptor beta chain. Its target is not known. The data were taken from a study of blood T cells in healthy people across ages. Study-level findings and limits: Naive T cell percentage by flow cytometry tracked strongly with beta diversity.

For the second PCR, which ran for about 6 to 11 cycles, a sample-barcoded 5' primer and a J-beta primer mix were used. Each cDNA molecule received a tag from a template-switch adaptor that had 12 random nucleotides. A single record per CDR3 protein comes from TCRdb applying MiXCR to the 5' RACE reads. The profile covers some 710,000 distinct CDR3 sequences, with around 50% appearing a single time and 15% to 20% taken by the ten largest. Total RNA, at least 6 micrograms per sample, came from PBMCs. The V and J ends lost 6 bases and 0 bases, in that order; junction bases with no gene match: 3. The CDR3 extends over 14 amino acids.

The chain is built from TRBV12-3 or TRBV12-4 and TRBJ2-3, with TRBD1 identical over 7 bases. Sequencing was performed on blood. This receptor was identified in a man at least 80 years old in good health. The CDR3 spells CASRRGRSTDTQYF. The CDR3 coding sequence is TGTGCCAGCAGAAGGGGGCGGAGCACAGATACGCAGTATTTT.